These T cell receptor beta chains were read from a single sample in a study of T cells after yellow fever vaccination. MiXCR, run by TCRdb on the 5' RACE reads, gives a single entry per CDR3 protein. The sample contains hundreds of thousands of distinct CDR3 sequences, 6.2% of which appear only once. The sample consisted of PBMCs, taken 5 days after the yellow fever booster vaccination. These receptors all come from a man aged 30 to 45 who received the YFV17D yellow fever vaccine. Each CDR3 is given without its conserved first and last residue. The D gene is left open where the match is weak.

d_gene	j_gene	v_gene	CDR3aa
-	TRBJ2-7	TRBV12-3/TRBV12-4	ASSLASPSYEQY
TRBD1	TRBJ2-7	TRBV6-1	ASRTGTAGEQY
TRBD1	TRBJ2-2	TRBV19	ASSISRGSTGELF
-	TRBJ2-1	TRBV28	ASSPGYRGYNEQF
-	TRBJ1-5	TRBV12-3/TRBV12-4	ASRWGGVNQPQH
-	TRBJ2-7	TRBV4-3	ASSQDTGAHRSYEQY
TRBD2	TRBJ2-1	TRBV11-2	ASSLRGGLAGGDNEQF
-	TRBJ2-5	TRBV19	ASSIDRVDRTQY
-	TRBJ2-5	TRBV4-3	ASSQGVGGTNYQETQY
TRBD1	TRBJ2-5	TRBV27	AAGARGRVETQY
-	TRBJ2-5	TRBV18	ASSPTLAEAKETQY
-	TRBJ2-7	TRBV5-5	ASSSKDSSYEQY
TRBD1	TRBJ1-1	TRBV10-1	ASSDGQGGSEAF
TRBD1	TRBJ2-7	TRBV12-3/TRBV12-4	ASSSRTGIGYEQY
TRBD2	TRBJ2-1	TRBV7-8	ASSLVRTSGLREQF
TRBD2	TRBJ2-3	TRBV7-2	ASSSGLAGGTDTLY
TRBD1	TRBJ2-7	TRBV14	ASSWQQGADEQY
-	TRBJ2-1	TRBV24-1	ATSDSSPGTFHNEQF
-	TRBJ1-1	TRBV20-1	SARDSGQMNTEAF
TRBD2	TRBJ2-1	TRBV19	ASSKRLAGGNNEQF
TRBD2	TRBJ2-1	TRBV7-2	ASSWSGRDHNEQF
-	TRBJ1-5	TRBV18	ASSPGPPPQH
-	TRBJ2-3	TRBV4-3	ASSQGFGTDTQY
-	TRBJ2-1	TRBV27	ASSFPRGNEQF
-	TRBJ1-1	TRBV5-1	ASSLGPGAGTEAF
TRBD1	TRBJ1-2	TRBV13	ASSSGTANYGYT
-	TRBJ1-2	TRBV20-1	SARDTANYGYT
-	TRBJ1-5	TRBV28	ASSFRVGNQPQH
TRBD2	TRBJ2-7	TRBV20-1	SAKLAGAGEQY
-	TRBJ1-1	TRBV14	ASSQTGRTEAF
-	TRBJ1-2	TRBV7-9	ASSLAVYGYT
-	TRBJ2-7	TRBV12-3/TRBV12-4	ASSVAGTQNNQVRAYEQY
-	TRBJ2-1	TRBV3-1	ASRILGRREQF
-	TRBJ2-1	TRBV7-9	ASSRTPSNEQF
TRBD2	TRBJ2-1	TRBV5-1	ASSLGTSGTYSYNEQF
-	TRBJ2-2	TRBV6-5	ASSYDWGTGELF
-	TRBJ2-1	TRBV7-2	ASSLVPQGLWSEQF
-	TRBJ2-1	TRBV7-8	ASSPSGQGYYNEQF
TRBD1	TRBJ1-6	TRBV4-2	ASSQGGQLPPLH
-	TRBJ2-1	TRBV6-6	ASTTLYNEQF
-	TRBJ1-1	TRBV20-1	SATAEGGTEAF